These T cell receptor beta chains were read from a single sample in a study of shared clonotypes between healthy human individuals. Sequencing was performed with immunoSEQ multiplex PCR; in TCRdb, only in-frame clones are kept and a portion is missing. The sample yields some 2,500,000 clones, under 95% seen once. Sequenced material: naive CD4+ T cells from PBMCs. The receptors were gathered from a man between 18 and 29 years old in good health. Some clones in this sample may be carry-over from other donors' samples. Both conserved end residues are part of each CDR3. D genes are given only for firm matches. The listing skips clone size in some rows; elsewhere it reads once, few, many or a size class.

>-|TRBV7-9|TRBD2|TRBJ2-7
TGTGCCAGCGGCCAGGGCGGGGGCTCCTACGAGCAGTACTTC
CASGQGGGSYEQYF
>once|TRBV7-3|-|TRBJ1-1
TGTGCCAGCAGCGGCGGACAGCTGAACACTGAAGCTTTCTTT
CASSGGQLNTEAFF
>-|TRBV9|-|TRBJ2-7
TGTGCCAGCAGCGTAGGGGCAGGGGTTACCTACGAGCAGTACTTC
CASSVGAGVTYEQYF
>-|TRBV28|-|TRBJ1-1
TGTGCCAGCAGTTCCCCCGGGGGGCTGGGGACTGAAGCTTTCTTT
CASSSPGGLGTEAFF
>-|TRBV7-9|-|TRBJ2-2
TGTGCCAGCAGCTCAATCGCCGGGGAGCTGTTTTTT
CASSSIAGELFF
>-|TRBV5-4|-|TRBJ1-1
TGTGCCAGCAGCATCACACAGGGCGCTGAAGCTTTCTTT
CASSITQGAEAFF
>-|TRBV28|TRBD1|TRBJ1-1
TGTGCCAGCAGAGGGGCCGGACAGGGATCAGGAAATGAAGCTTTCTTT
CASRGAGQGSGNEAFF
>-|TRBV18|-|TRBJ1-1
TGTGCCAGCGCGTACCAGGAGGACACTGAAGCTTTCTTT
CASAYQEDTEAFF
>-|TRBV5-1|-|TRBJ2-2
TGCGCCAGCAGCCCTCCCCCTCAGGGGTCCGGGGAGCTGTTTTTT
CASSPPPQGSGELFF
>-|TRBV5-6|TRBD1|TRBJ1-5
TGTGCCAGCAGTTACGACAGGGGCCTGGGGGGACAGCCCCAGCATTTT
CASSYDRGLGGQPQHF
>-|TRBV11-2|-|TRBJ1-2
TGTGCCAGCAGCTTAGAGGGCCTCTATGGCTACACCTTC
CASSLEGLYGYTF
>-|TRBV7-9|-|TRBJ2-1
TGTGCCAGCAGCTTAGCCGGGCGGCTCAATGAGCAGTTCTTC
CASSLAGRLNEQFF
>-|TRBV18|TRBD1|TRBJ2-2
TGTGCCAGTTCCTCAGGGGGCGCGACCGGGGAGCTGTTTTTT
CASSSGGATGELFF
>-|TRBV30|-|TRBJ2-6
TGTGCCTGGAGTGGAGGTGGGGCCAACGTCCTGACTTTC
CAWSGGGANVLTF
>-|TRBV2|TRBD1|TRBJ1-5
TGTGCCAGCAGTGAGGAGACAGGGACCAATCAGCCCCAGCATTTT
CASSEETGTNQPQHF
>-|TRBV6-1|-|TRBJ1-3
TGTGCCAGCAGTGAAGAAAAGGTCTTCCCGGCCTGGAACACCATATATTTT
CASSEEKVFPAWNTIYF
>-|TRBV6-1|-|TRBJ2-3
TGTGCCAGCAGTGAAGGAGGTGGGGCCTATACGCAGTATTTT
CASSEGGGAYTQYF
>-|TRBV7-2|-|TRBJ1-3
TGTGCCAGCAGCATGGACAGTCCTGGAAACACCATATATTTT
CASSMDSPGNTIYF
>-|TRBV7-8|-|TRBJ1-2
TGTGCCAGCAGCTTAGTTGATTCCGGGGTATACGGCTACACCTTC
CASSLVDSGVYGYTF
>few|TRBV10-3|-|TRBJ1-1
TGTGCCACCTCTAGGGGGGCTGAAGCTTTCTTT
CATSRGAEAFF
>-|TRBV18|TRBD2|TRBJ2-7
TGTGCCAGCTTCCAGACTAGCGGGCTGGGAGAGCAGTACTTC
CASFQTSGLGEQYF
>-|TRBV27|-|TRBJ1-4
TGTGCCAGCAGTTTAAGGAGAGGGGAAGGGGAAAAACTGTTTTTT
CASSLRRGEGEKLFF
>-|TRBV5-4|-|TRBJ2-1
TGTGCCAGCAGCTCGGCTAAGGCGGCCTACAATGAGCAGTTCTTC
CASSSAKAAYNEQFF
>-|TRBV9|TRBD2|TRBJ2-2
TGTGCCAGCAGCGTAGCTTCTAGCGGGAGCAAGGGCACCGGGGAGCTGTTTTTT
CASSVASSGSKGTGELFF
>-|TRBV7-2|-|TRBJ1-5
TGTGCCAGCGGCAGGGAGGGCGGTCAGCCCCAGCATTTT
CASGREGGQPQHF
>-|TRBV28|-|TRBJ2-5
-
CATAVPAGGPRYQETQYF
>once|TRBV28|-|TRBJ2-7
TGTGCCAGCAGCCCTGAAAGCCCAGTGGCGGGCATATACTACGAGCAGTACTTC
CASSPESPVAGIYYEQYF
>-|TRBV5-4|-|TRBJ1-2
TGTGCCAGCAGCCCGATGACAGAAAGCTATGGCTACACCTTC
CASSPMTESYGYTF
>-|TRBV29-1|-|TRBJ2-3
TGCAGCTCCAGCGGAGGGGGCACAGATACGCAGTATTTT
CSSSGGGTDTQYF
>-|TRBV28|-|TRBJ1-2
TGTGCCAGCAGTCTCCCTCGAGGGGAGAGGGGCTACACCTTC
CASSLPRGERGYTF
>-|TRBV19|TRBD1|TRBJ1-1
TGTGCCAGCCCGGGACAGGGGGCTCAACACACTGAAGCTTTCTTT
CASPGQGAQHTEAFF
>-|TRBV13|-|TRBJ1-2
TGTGCCAGCAGCTTAGGCCCCTCGGCAGGCTATGGCTACACCTTC
CASSLGPSAGYGYTF
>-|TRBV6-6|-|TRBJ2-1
TGTGCCAGCAGTTTAAGCATTTACAATGAGCAGTTCTTC
CASSLSIYNEQFF
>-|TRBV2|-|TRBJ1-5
TGTGCCAGCAGTGAAATTACAGGTGTCAATCAGCCCCAGCATTTT
CASSEITGVNQPQHF
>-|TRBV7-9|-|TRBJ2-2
TGTGCCAGCAGCCCGCGGACGCACACCGGGGAGCTGTTTTTT
CASSPRTHTGELFF
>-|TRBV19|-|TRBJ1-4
TGTGCCAGTAGTATTAGGGGGGAAGTTGGTGAAAAACTGTTTTTT
CASSIRGEVGEKLFF
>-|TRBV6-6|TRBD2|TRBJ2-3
TGTGCCAGCACGGGGGGGGTAGATACGCAGTATTTT
CASTGGVDTQYF
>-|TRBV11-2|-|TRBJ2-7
TGTGCCAGCAGCTTAGTCCGGGACCACACTCCCCCTTACGAGCAGTACTTC
CASSLVRDHTPPYEQYF
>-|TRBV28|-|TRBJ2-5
TGTGCCAGCAGCCCTCGAGAGGACCCCCTCGGTTCCCAGTACTTC
CASSPREDPLGSQYF
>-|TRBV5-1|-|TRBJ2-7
TGCGCCAGCAGCTTACAGTCTTACGAGCAGTACTTC
CASSLQSYEQYF
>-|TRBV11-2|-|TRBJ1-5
TGTGCCAGCAGCCGTAGGACGGGGATAAATCAGCCCCAGCATTTT
CASSRRTGINQPQHF
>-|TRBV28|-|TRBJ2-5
TGTGCCAGCACCCTACTCGGACAGGGAGGGGAGACCCAGTACTTC
CASTLLGQGGETQYF
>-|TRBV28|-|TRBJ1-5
TGTGCCTCCCAGCCTTACCTTGTTTCTAATCAGCCCCAGCATTTT
CASQPYLVSNQPQHF
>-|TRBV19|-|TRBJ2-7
TGTGCCAGTAGCATCGGCTCCTACGAGCAGTACTTC
CASSIGSYEQYF
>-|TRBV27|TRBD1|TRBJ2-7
TGTGCCAGCAGTTTGGAGAGGGGGCCTTTCAACGAGCAGTACTTC
CASSLERGPFNEQYF
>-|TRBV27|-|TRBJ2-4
TGTGCCAGCAGTTTATCTCCTCCCTGGGACATTCAGTACTTC
CASSLSPPWDIQYF
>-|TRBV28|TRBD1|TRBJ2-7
TGTGCCAGCAAAAAAGGGGGCCATTACGAGCAGTACTTC
CASKKGGHYEQYF
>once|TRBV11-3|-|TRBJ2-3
TGTGCCAGCAGCTATTCTATACAGGGCAGCACAGATACGCAGTATTTT
CASSYSIQGSTDTQYF
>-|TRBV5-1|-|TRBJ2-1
TGCGCCAGCAGCTTGGTTGGAAACAATGAGCAGTTCTTC
CASSLVGNNEQFF
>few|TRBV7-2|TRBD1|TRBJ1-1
TGTGCCAGCAGCTTAGCAAGGGACAGGGGGAACACTGAAGCTTTCTTT
CASSLARDRGNTEAFF
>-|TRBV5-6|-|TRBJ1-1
TGTGCCAGCAGCTTGGCCGGGCAGGGGAGGAGAGCTTTCTTT
CASSLAGQGRRAFF
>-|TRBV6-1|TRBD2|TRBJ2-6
TGTGCCAGCAGTGAAATTTGGGGGGGCTCTGGGGCCAACGTCCTGACTTTC
CASSEIWGGSGANVLTF
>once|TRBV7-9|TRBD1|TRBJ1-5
TGTGCCAGCAGCCCCCGGGACAGATTACAGCCCCAGCATTTT
CASSPRDRLQPQHF
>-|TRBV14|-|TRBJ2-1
TGTGCCAGCAGCCCCCGGTCGTGGGCCTCCTACAATGAGCAGTTCTTC
CASSPRSWASYNEQFF
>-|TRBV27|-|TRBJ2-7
TGTGCCAGCGGACTGAACAGGGCAAAGAACGAGCAGTACTTC
CASGLNRAKNEQYF
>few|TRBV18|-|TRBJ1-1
TGTGCCAGCTCACCAGACAGCACTGAAGCTTTCTTT
CASSPDSTEAFF
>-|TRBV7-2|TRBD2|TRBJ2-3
TGTGCCAGCAGCTTAGTCGCGGGAGTAAGCACAGATACGCAGTATTTT
CASSLVAGVSTDTQYF
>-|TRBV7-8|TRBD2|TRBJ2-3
TGTGCCAGCAGCCCACGAAGCGGGACTGGCACAGATACGCAGTATTTT
CASSPRSGTGTDTQYF
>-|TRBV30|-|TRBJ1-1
TGTGCCTGGGCTCTGGGTACAACGGCTTTCTTT
CAWALGTTAFF